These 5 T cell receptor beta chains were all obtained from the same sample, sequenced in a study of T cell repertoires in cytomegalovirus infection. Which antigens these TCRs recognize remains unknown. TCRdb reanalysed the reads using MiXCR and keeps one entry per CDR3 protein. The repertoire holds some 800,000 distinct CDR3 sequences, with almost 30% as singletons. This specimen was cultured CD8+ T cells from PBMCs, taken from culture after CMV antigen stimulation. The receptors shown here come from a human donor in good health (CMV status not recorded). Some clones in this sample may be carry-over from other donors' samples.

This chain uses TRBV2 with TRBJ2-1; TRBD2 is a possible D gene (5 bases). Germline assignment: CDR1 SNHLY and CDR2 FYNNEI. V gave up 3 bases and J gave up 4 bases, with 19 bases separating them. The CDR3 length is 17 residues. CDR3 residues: CASSEGRTSAVYNEQFF. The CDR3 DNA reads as TGTGCCAGCAGTGAGGGCAGAACTAGTGCAGTATACAATGAGCAGTTCTTC.

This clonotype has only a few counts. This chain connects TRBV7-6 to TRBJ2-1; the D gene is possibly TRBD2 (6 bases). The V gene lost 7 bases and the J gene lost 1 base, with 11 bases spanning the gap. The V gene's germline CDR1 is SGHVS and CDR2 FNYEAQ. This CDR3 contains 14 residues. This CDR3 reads CASKTSNSYNEQFF. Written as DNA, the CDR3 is TGTGCCAGCAAGACTAGTAATTCCTACAATGAGCAGTTCTTC.

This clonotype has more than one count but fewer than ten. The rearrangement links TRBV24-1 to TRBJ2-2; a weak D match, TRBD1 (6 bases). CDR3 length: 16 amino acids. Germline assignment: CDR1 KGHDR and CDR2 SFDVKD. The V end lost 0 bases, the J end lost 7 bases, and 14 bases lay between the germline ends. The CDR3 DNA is TGTGCCACCAGTGATTTGACAGGGCCCATTGGCGGGGAGCTGTTTTTT. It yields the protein CATSDLTGPIGGELFF.

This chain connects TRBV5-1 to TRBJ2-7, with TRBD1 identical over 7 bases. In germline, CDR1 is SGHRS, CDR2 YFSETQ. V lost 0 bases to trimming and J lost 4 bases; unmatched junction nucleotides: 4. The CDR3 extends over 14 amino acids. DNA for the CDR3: TGCGCCAGCAGCTTGGGGGACAGTGAGTACGAGCAGTACGTC. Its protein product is CASSLGDSEYEQYV.

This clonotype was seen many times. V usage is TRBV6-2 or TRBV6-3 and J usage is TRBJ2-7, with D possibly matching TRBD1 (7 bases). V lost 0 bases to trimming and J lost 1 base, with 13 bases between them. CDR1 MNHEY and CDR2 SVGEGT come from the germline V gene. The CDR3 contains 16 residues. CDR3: CASSYSGGQYSYEQYV. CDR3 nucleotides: TGTGCCAGCAGTTACTCCGGGGGACAGTATTCCTACGAGCAGTACGTC.